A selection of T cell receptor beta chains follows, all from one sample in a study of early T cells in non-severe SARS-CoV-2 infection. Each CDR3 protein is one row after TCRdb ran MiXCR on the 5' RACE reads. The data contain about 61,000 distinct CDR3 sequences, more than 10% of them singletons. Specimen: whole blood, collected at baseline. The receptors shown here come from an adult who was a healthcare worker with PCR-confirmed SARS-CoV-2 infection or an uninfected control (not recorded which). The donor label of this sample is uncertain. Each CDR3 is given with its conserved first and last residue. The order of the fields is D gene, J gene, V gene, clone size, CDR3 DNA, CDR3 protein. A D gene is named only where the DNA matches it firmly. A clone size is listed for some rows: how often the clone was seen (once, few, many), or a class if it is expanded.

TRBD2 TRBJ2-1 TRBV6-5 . TGTGCCAGCAGAAATGGGGGGGAAGGCGTGAATGAGCAGTTCTTC CASRNGGEGVNEQFF
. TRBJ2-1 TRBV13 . TGTGCCAGCAGCTTGGGTCCCCACGGGGGACGGAACAATGAGCAGTTCTTC CASSLGPHGGRNNEQFF
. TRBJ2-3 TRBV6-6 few TGTGCCAGCGCAAGTTGGTCGCCCACAGATACGCAGTATTTT CASASWSPTDTQYF
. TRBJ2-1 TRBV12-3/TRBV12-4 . TGTGCCAGCAGAACTTTCCAGAGGCCAGAGCAGTTCTTC CASRTFQRPEQFF
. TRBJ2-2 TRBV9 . TGTGCCAGCAGCGTCCTGGTGACGAACACCGGGGAGCTGTTTTTT CASSVLVTNTGELFF
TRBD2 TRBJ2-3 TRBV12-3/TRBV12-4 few TGTGCCAGCAGTAGCGGGGGGTTCACAGATACGCAGTATTTT CASSSGGFTDTQYF
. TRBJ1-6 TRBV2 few TGTGCCAGGGCGGACAGTAGTCACTCACCCCTCCACTTT CARADSSHSPLHF
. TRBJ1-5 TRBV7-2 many TGTGCCAGCAGCTTAAAGGCGACCCAGCCCCAGCATTTT CASSLKATQPQHF
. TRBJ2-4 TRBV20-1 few TGCAGTGCTAGTAGCGGAGAACTAGCAAAAAACATTCAGTACTTC CSASSGELAKNIQYF
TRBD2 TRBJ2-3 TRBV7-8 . TGTGCCAGCAGCCGAGGGACTAGCGGATCCACAGATACGCAGTATTTT CASSRGTSGSTDTQYF
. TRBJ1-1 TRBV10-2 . TGCGCCAGCAGTAACCAGGGATACACTGAAGCTTTCTTT CASSNQGYTEAFF
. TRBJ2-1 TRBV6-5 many TGTGCCAGCAGTTACTCACAGGAGGGGCTCAATGAGCAGTTCTTC CASSYSQEGLNEQFF
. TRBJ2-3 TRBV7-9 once TGTGCCAGCAGCTTCCCAACAGATACGCAGAATTTT CASSFPTDTQNF
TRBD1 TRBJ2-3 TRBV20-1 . TGCAGTGCTAGTAAGGGGGCCCACAGCACAGATACGCAGTATTTT CSASKGAHSTDTQYF
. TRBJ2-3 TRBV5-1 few TGCGCCAGCAGCTTGGTGGATACGCAGTATTTT CASSLVDTQYF
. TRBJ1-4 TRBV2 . TGTGCCAGCAAATTCGAAGGGCAGCTAAATGAAAAACTGTTTTTT CASKFEGQLNEKLFF
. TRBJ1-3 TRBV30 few TGTGCCTGGAGTCGAGTTTCTGGAAACACCATATATTTT CAWSRVSGNTIYF
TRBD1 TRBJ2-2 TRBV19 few TGTGCCAGTAAACCTCCGGGACAGGGGGCCGGCGGGGAGCTGTTTTTT CASKPPGQGAGGELFF
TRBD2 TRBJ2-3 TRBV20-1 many TGCAGTGCTAGAACTCGGGGACTAGCGGCCGGCACAGATACGCAGTATTTT CSARTRGLAAGTDTQYF
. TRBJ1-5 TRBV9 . TGTGCCAGCAGCGTAGGGAGCAATCAGCCCCAGCATTTT CASSVGSNQPQHF
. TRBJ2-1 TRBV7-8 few TGTGCCAGCAGATACAGGGTACTCCCCTACAATGAGCAGTTCTTC CASRYRVLPYNEQFF
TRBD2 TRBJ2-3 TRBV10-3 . TGTGCCATTAAGACTAGCGGGGGGGCCACAGATACGCAGTATTTT CAIKTSGGATDTQYF
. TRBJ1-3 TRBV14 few TGTGCCAGCAGCCAAGACTCGCGGGACGTCGGGGTCCTAGCAAACACCATATATTTT CASSQDSRDVGVLANTIYF
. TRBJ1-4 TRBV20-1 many TGCAGTGCCTCCTCAACTACTTTAACTAATGAAAAACTGTTTTTT CSASSTTLTNEKLFF
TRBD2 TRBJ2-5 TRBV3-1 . TGTGCCAGCAGCGCTCGACTAGCGGGGCCGGGAGAGACCCAGTACTTC CASSARLAGPGETQYF
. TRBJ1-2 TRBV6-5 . TGTGCCAGCAGGCGAGAGAACTATGGCTACACCTTC CASRRENYGYTF
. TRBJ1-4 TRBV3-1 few TGTGCCAGCAGCCCGCGACAGTGGCCTTGGGAAAAACTGTTTTTT CASSPRQWPWEKLFF
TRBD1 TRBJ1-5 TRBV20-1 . TGCAGTGCTAGCCAGGGACAGGGTTCGGGTCAGCCCCAGCATTTT CSASQGQGSGQPQHF
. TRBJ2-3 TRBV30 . TGTGCCTGGAGTGCTACAGATGCGAGCACAGATACGCAGTATTTT CAWSATDASTDTQYF
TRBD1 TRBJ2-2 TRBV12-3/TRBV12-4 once TGTGCCAGCAGTTGGGACAGAAACACCGGGGAGCTGTTTTTT CASSWDRNTGELFF
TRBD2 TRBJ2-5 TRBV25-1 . TGTGCCAGCAGTGAATGGGGAGGGAAAGAGACCCAGTACTTC CASSEWGGKETQYF
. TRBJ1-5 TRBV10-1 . TGCGCCAGCAGTGAGTCGACAATTCAGCCCCAGCATTTT CASSESTIQPQHF
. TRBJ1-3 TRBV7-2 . TGTGCCAGCAGCTTCCAGGGTATGGCTGGAAACACCATATATTTT CASSFQGMAGNTIYF
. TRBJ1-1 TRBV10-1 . TGCGCCAGCAGTGAAGGGTTTAAGGGTTCGAACACTGAAGCTTTCTTT CASSEGFKGSNTEAFF
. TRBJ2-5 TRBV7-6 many TGTGCCAGCAGCTCTAACCGAGGGGAGACCCAGTACTTC CASSSNRGETQYF